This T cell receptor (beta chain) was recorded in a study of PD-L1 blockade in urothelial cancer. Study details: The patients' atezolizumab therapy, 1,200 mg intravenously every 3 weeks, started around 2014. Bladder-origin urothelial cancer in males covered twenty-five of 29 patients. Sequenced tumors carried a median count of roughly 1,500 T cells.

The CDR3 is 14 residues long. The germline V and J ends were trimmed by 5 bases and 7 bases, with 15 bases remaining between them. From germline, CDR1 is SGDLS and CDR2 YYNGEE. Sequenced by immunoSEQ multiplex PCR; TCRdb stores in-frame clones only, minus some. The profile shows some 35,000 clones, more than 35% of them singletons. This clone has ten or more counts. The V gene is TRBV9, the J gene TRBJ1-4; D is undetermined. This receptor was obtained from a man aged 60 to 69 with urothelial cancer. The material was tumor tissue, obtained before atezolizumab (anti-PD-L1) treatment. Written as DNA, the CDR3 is TGTGCCAGCAGGGCCCGGGCGATGGGTGAAAAACTGTTTTTT. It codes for CASRARAMGEKLFF.